These 3 T cell receptor beta chains came from one sample sequenced in a study of blood T cell repertoires in COVID-19. The protocol was immunoSEQ multiplex PCR, while the TCRdb copy is restricted to in-frame clones and leaves out a portion. The repertoire holds roughly 230,000 clones, with under 85% as singletons. The sample was peripheral blood. The source is a human donor in a cohort sampled during active COVID-19.

Here the CDR3 reads CSVGGDQPQHF. CDR3 in DNA: TGCAGCGTTGGGGGGGATCAGCCCCAGCATTTT. J is TRBJ1-5 and V is TRBV29-1; TRBD1 is a possible D gene (5 bases). The length of the CDR3 is 11 residues. Trimming pared 4 bases from V and 5 bases from J, leaving 6 bases between. The germline V gene has CDR1 SQVTM and CDR2 ANQGSEA. The full variable domain, with the rest looked up from reference TRBV29-1 and TRBJ1-5, is SAVISQKPSRDICQRGTSLTIQCQVDSQVTMMFWYRQQPGQSLTLIATANQGSEATYESGFVIDKFPISRPNLTFSTLTVSNMSPEDSSIYLCSVGGDQPQHFGDGTRLSIL.

The chain employs TRBV11-2 and TRBJ2-1, with 9 nucleotides matching TRBD2. J lost 7 bases, V lost 4 bases, and 11 bases had no gene match. Per germline, CDR1 SGHAT and CDR2 FQNNGV. The CDR3 loop spans 16 amino acids. The CDR3 nucleotides are TGTGCCAGCAGCTCGTCTGGTAGCGGGAGAAAGAATGAGCAGTTCTTC. It yields the protein CASSSSGSGRKNEQFF.

This chain uses TRBV5-6 with TRBJ2-5; D unclear. This CDR3 region has 11 residues. Germline loops: CDR1 SGHDT, CDR2 YYEEEE. With 4 bases removed from V and 5 bases from J, the gap between germline ends came to 6 bases. Here the CDR3 reads CASSRRETQYF. The CDR3 DNA reads TGTGCCAGCAGCCGCCGGGAGACCCAGTACTTC.